These T cell receptor beta chains were read from a single sample in a study of shared T cell receptors in the human thymus. Assay: immunoSEQ multiplex PCR; the TCRdb copy retains only in-frame clones and omits some. The table records hundreds of thousands of clones, more than 70% of them present only once. This sample also appeared in a second study, on human thymus T cells.

The sequencing sample was made of thymocytes. The receptors were gathered from a boy under two years old with a congenital heart defect. The CDR3 runs from the conserved cysteine through the conserved F or W. D genes are given only for firm matches. Clone size, where shown, is once, few, many, or a class for clones that have expanded.

D gene: -; clone size: -; J gene: TRBJ1-2; V gene: TRBV14; CDR3 protein: CASSQAKGRNHGYTF; CDR3 DNA: TGTGCCAGCAGCCAAGCCAAGGGGCGCAACCATGGCTACACCTTC
D gene: TRBD1; clone size: once; J gene: TRBJ2-1; V gene: TRBV15; CDR3 protein: CATSDPGTDYNEQFF; CDR3 DNA: TGTGCCACCAGCGACCCGGGGACAGACTACAATGAGCAGTTCTTC
D gene: TRBD1; clone size: -; J gene: TRBJ2-5; V gene: TRBV10-1; CDR3 protein: CASSEGQGNQETQYF; CDR3 DNA: TGCGCCAGCAGTGAGGGACAGGGGAACCAAGAGACCCAGTACTTC
D gene: TRBD2; clone size: once; J gene: TRBJ2-5; V gene: TRBV28; CDR3 protein: CASSTTSGGFQETQYF; CDR3 DNA: TGTGCCAGCAGTACCACTAGCGGGGGGTTCCAAGAGACCCAGTACTTC
D gene: -; clone size: -; J gene: TRBJ1-3; V gene: TRBV4-1; CDR3 protein: CASSHPGPSPGTIYF; CDR3 DNA: TGCGCCAGCAGCCACCCTGGGCCATCCCCGGGAACCATATATTTT
D gene: -; clone size: -; J gene: TRBJ2-7; V gene: TRBV7-9; CDR3 protein: CASSLAGTEQYF; CDR3 DNA: TGTGCCAGCAGCCTTGCGGGGACGGAGCAGTACTTC
D gene: TRBD1; clone size: -; J gene: TRBJ2-7; V gene: TRBV27; CDR3 protein: CASSSQRRLGQVVYEQYF; CDR3 DNA: TGTGCCAGCAGTTCCCAGCGTCGCCTCGGACAGGTGGTCTACGAGCAGTACTTC
D gene: TRBD1; clone size: -; J gene: TRBJ1-2; V gene: TRBV18; CDR3 protein: CASSSDTGQGEDGYTF; CDR3 DNA: TGTGCCAGCTCTTCCGACACGGGACAGGGAGAGGATGGCTACACCTTC
D gene: -; clone size: -; J gene: TRBJ2-6; V gene: TRBV5-1; CDR3 protein: CASSPGGRGQISGANVLTF; CDR3 DNA: TGCGCCAGCAGCCCGGGTGGCAGGGGACAAATCTCTGGGGCCAACGTCCTGACTTTC
D gene: -; clone size: -; J gene: TRBJ2-1; V gene: TRBV2; CDR3 protein: CASRSEGLALYNEQFF; CDR3 DNA: TGTGCCAGCAGATCCGAGGGTCTAGCGCTCTACAATGAGCAGTTCTTC
D gene: -; clone size: -; J gene: TRBJ1-4; V gene: TRBV21-1; CDR3 protein: CASRHPDSSEKLFF; CDR3 DNA: TGTGCCAGCCGCCACCCGGACAGCTCTGAAAAACTGTTTTTT
D gene: TRBD1; clone size: -; J gene: TRBJ2-1; V gene: TRBV6-5; CDR3 protein: CASSSTGWNEQFF; CDR3 DNA: TGTGCCAGCAGCTCGACAGGGTGGAATGAGCAGTTCTTC
D gene: TRBD2; clone size: -; J gene: TRBJ2-7; V gene: TRBV5-6; CDR3 protein: CASSWGGSYEQYF; CDR3 DNA: TGTGCCAGCAGCTGGGGGGGGTCCTACGAGCAGTACTTC
D gene: -; clone size: -; J gene: TRBJ1-5; V gene: TRBV7-8; CDR3 protein: CASSATGVGGVTGNQPQHF; CDR3 DNA: TGTGCCAGCAGCGCAACGGGGGTAGGGGGGGTTACGGGCAATCAGCCCCAGCATTTT
D gene: -; clone size: -; J gene: TRBJ1-1; V gene: TRBV28; CDR3 protein: CASSPPRGSKNTEAFF; CDR3 DNA: TGTGCCAGCAGCCCCCCTAGGGGCTCTAAGAACACTGAAGCTTTCTTT
D gene: TRBD2; clone size: -; J gene: TRBJ2-1; V gene: TRBV29-1; CDR3 protein: CSVESGGSDEQFF; CDR3 DNA: TGCAGCGTTGAAAGCGGGGGATCGGATGAGCAGTTCTTC
D gene: -; clone size: -; J gene: TRBJ2-3; V gene: TRBV2; CDR3 protein: CAGGHITDTQYF; CDR3 DNA: TGTGCCGGGGGACACATCACAGATACGCAGTATTTT
D gene: -; clone size: -; J gene: TRBJ2-3; V gene: TRBV7-8; CDR3 protein: CASSLGREGDTDTQYF; CDR3 DNA: TGTGCCAGCAGCTTAGGGAGGGAGGGGGACACAGATACGCAGTATTTT
D gene: -; clone size: -; J gene: TRBJ2-7; V gene: TRBV20-1; CDR3 protein: CSASRGLGQYF; CDR3 DNA: TGCAGTGCTAGTCGGGGGTTGGGGCAGTACTTC
D gene: -; clone size: -; J gene: TRBJ2-1; V gene: TRBV29-1; CDR3 protein: CSVTRGLAVHNEQFF; CDR3 DNA: TGCAGCGTGACCAGGGGCCTAGCGGTCCACAATGAGCAGTTCTTC
D gene: -; clone size: -; J gene: TRBJ2-2; V gene: TRBV28; CDR3 protein: CAETKNGGRTGELFF; CDR3 DNA: TGTGCCGAGACTAAGAACGGCGGCCGGACCGGGGAGCTGTTTTTT
D gene: -; clone size: -; J gene: TRBJ2-1; V gene: TRBV19; CDR3 protein: CASSMPGNPNEQFF; CDR3 DNA: TGTGCCAGTAGTATGCCGGGAAACCCCAATGAGCAGTTCTTC
D gene: -; clone size: -; J gene: TRBJ2-5; V gene: TRBV5-1; CDR3 protein: CASSLGSGIQETQYF; CDR3 DNA: TGCGCCAGCAGCTTGGGGTCGGGGATCCAAGAGACCCAGTACTTC
D gene: -; clone size: -; J gene: TRBJ1-5; V gene: TRBV19; CDR3 protein: CASSIREGPLNQPQHF; CDR3 DNA: TGTGCCAGTAGTATTAGAGAGGGCCCACTAAATCAGCCCCAGCATTTT
D gene: -; clone size: -; J gene: TRBJ2-5; V gene: TRBV7-8; CDR3 protein: CASSVGLAPVETQYF; CDR3 DNA: TGTGCCAGCAGCGTGGGACTTGCCCCGGTGGAGACCCAGTACTTC
D gene: TRBD1; clone size: -; J gene: TRBJ2-6; V gene: TRBV4-1; CDR3 protein: CASSQDYRGAGANVLTF; CDR3 DNA: TGCGCCAGCAGCCAAGATTACAGGGGGGCTGGGGCCAACGTCCTGACTTTC